The text below deals with one T cell receptor (beta chain). Its antigen is still unknown. 5'RACE with constant-segment primers built TCRalpha and TCRbeta cDNA libraries with UMIs. TCRdb called the 5' RACE reads again in MiXCR, with one record for every CDR3 protein. Among hundreds of thousands of distinct CDR3 sequences listed, 23% were seen once. The sample belongs to a study of T-cell memory formation after mild COVID-19. Looking at the study overall: For the most part, TCR clusters were specific to one donor. Study outcomes and limitations: Prior to infection, memory already included some responding clones, suggesting cross-reactive memory joined. Day 15 to 85 contracting clones showed balanced CD4/CD8; later expanders leaned CD4+.

Sequencing input: PBMCs or a T cell subset sorted from them (not recorded which). This sequence was found in an adult woman who had mild COVID-19 (a few samples of this study predate the infection). Cell type and time point are not known.

CDR3 residues: CASSLEVRIGYEQYF. In DNA form, the CDR3 reads TGTGCCAGCAGCTTAGAGGTTAGGATCGGCTACGAGCAGTACTTC. The chain employs TRBV7-8 and TRBJ2-7; no definite D call. Germline V CDR1 and CDR2: SGHVS, FQNEAQ. The CDR3 length is 15 residues. V lost 1 base and J 3 bases, leaving 13 bases between the germline ends.